The clone carrying this T cell receptor (beta chain) was seen a few times. The antigen remains unidentified. Trimming cost V 9 bases and J 0 bases, with 12 bases left between them. Looked up from germline, CDR1 is ENHRY and CDR2 is SYGVKD. The CDR3 runs to 14 residues. With autoimmune disease history or systemic immunosuppression, patients were excluded. Data came from immunoSEQ multiplex PCR; TCRdb stores just in-frame clones and leaves some out. Among roughly 53,000 clones listed, approximately 88% were seen once. The data are from a study of OX40 agonist ivuxolimab in advanced cancers. Overall study context: Patients were given ivuxolimab, an antibody that agonizes OX40 (CD134). General study findings and limits: In a subset of nonresponders, normalized T-cell clonal expansion was also low.

V gene TRBV10-3 combines with J gene TRBJ1-5; D might be TRBD1 (5 bases). Specimen: CD4+ or CD8+ T cells sorted from blood, collected in a trial of the OX40 agonist ivuxolimab. This TCR was sampled from an adult with an advanced solid tumor such as melanoma, head and neck, liver or kidney cancer. The CDR3 DNA reads TGTGCCATACGGGACGTTAATAGCAATCAGCCCCAGCATTTT. Translation: CAIRDVNSNQPQHF.